Each of the 32 T cell receptor beta chains below was sequenced from the same sample in a study of blood T cell repertoires in COVID-19. TCRdb keeps only in-frame clones here, not all; method: immunoSEQ multiplex PCR. The profile covers about 250,000 clones, with just under 85% appearing a single time and more than 4% taken by the ten largest. Sample: peripheral blood. Receptors originate from a man between 50 and 59 years old with acute or convalescent COVID-19.

J is TRBJ2-7 and V is TRBV5-1, with D possibly being TRBD2 (5 bases). This CDR3 region has 14 residues. V lost 0 bases and J lost 7, with 14 bases in between. Germline V gene data show CDR1 as SGHRS and CDR2 as YFSETQ. The CDR3 DNA sequence: TGCGCCAGCAGCTTGGCTGTCGGGATAGGGGAGCAGTACTTC. Translated, it gives CASSLAVGIGEQYF.

This clone was seen just once. In nucleotides, the CDR3 is TGTGCCAGCAGTTACTCGACTGGCGAGCAGTACTTC. This gives the protein CASSYSTGEQYF. The rearrangement links TRBV6-5 to TRBJ2-7; D unresolved. Trimming removed 0 bases from V and 6 bases from J, with 6 bases in between. The germline V gene has CDR1 MNHEY and CDR2 SVGAGI. CDR3 size: 12 residues.

This chain joins TRBV27 and TRBJ2-2; 7 bases map to TRBD2. V was pared by 2 bases and J by 4 bases, with 4 bases of the junction left unmatched. The length of the CDR3 is 15 residues. Germline V gene sequence: CDR1 MNHEY, CDR2 SMNVEV (reference sequence). CDR3 sequence: CASSLRLAGTGELFF. The CDR3 nucleotides read TGTGCCAGCAGTTTACGACTAGCCGGCACCGGGGAGCTGTTTTTT.

The chain employs TRBV5-1 and TRBJ2-5; 8 nucleotides line up with TRBD2. The CDR3 is made up of 15 amino acids. Germline V CDR1 and CDR2: SGHRS, YFSETQ. Trimming removed 5 bases from V and 5 bases from J; junction bases left unmatched: 11. The CDR3 region has the DNA TGCGCCAGCAGGGTGAGCGGGAGTTCCGGGGAGACCCAGTACTTC. Translating it yields CASRVSGSSGETQYF.

The gene calls are TRBV7-6 and TRBJ2-1, with 9 bases that match TRBD1. After removal of 2 bases from V and 7 bases from J, the junction contained 9 bases not matched to a gene. Germline assignment: CDR1 SGHVS and CDR2 FNYEAQ. The CDR3 sequence is 16 residues long. CDR3: CASSLLPGQGGNEQFF. The CDR3 nucleotides read TGTGCCAGCAGCTTATTGCCGGGACAGGGTGGGAATGAGCAGTTCTTC.

This clone was recorded only once. The V and J genes are TRBV14 and TRBJ1-6, with unresolved D. Germline V gives CDR1 SGHDN, CDR2 FVKESK. V was clipped by 0 bases and J by 4 bases, with 7 bases between them. The CDR3 loop spans 15 amino acids. CDR3 protein: CASSQDPGYNSPLHF. The DNA of the CDR3 is TGTGCCAGCAGCCAAGATCCCGGGTATAATTCACCCCTCCACTTT. Variable domain in full (rest from reference TRBV14 and TRBJ1-6): EAGVTQFPSHSVIEKGQTVTLRCDPISGHDNLYWYRRVMGKEIKFLLHFVKESKQDESGMPNNRFLAERTGGTYSTLKVQPAELEDSGVYFCASSQDPGYNSPLHFGNGTRLTVT.

The V gene is TRBV11-2, the J gene TRBJ2-1; 11 bases line up with TRBD2. The CDR3 runs to 15 residues. CDR1 is SGHAT and CDR2 is FQNNGV in the germline V gene. V lost 7 bases to trimming and J lost 9 bases; unmatched junction nucleotides: 11. CDR3 sequence reads: CASTTSGSLGGEQFF. The CDR3 DNA sequence: TGTGCCAGCACCACTAGCGGGAGTTTGGGCGGTGAGCAGTTCTTC.

In its sample, this clone was seen a few times. V and J are TRBV5-6 and TRBJ1-6; D may be TRBD1 (5 bases). The CDR3 consists of 19 residues. V was shortened by 4 bases and J by 0 bases, with 20 bases between the two germline ends. Germline V gene lookup returns CDR1 SGHDT and CDR2 YYEEEE. The CDR3 DNA follows: TGTGCCAGCAGCGGACGTTGGGGGACTTTAGACTCCTATAATTCACCCCTCCACTTT. This codes for CASSGRWGTLDSYNSPLHF.

This chain uses TRBV9 with TRBJ2-7; 8 bases are a match to TRBD2. The CDR3 consists of 13 residues. The ends lost 5 bases at V and 3 bases at J; junction bases unmatched: 4. CDR1 and CDR2 from the germline V gene are SGDLS and YYNGEE. CDR3 amino acids: CASRPSGSYEQYF. The CDR3 DNA reads as TGTGCCAGCAGACCCAGCGGGAGCTACGAGCAGTACTTC.

V is TRBV6-4 and J is TRBJ2-1; TRBD2 aligns across 10 bases. The trim removed 6 bases at V and 6 bases at J, leaving 11 bases unmatched. Germline loops: CDR1 MRHNA, CDR2 SNTAGT. There are 16 residues in the CDR3. The CDR3 coding sequence is TGTGCCAGCAGCCGGACTAGCGGCGACTTCGGCAATGAGCAGTTCTTC. This sequence encodes CASSRTSGDFGNEQFF.

The chain recombines TRBV27 with TRBJ1-5; D gene unclear. Germline CDR1 reads MNHEY; CDR2 reads SMNVEV (reference sequence). The CDR3 covers 15 residues. The ends were cut back, 2 bases at V and 7 bases at J, with 15 bases in the middle. In DNA, the CDR3 is TGTGCCAGCAGTTTAATGGGCCAGCACAACCAGCCCCAGCATTTT. Protein sequence: CASSLMGQHNQPQHF.

This chain uses TRBV12-3 or TRBV12-4 with TRBJ2-5; the match to TRBD2 covers 7 bases. The CDR3 is 13 amino acids. Trimming at V came to 4 bases and at J to 2 bases, leaving 1 base not matched to a gene. DNA for the CDR3: TGTGCCAGCAGTTGGGACTATCAAGAGACCCAGTACTTC. Residues: CASSWDYQETQYF.

V and J are TRBV6-2 or TRBV6-3 and TRBJ2-1; TRBD2 agrees at 8 bases. This CDR3 has 14 residues. The V segment lost 3 bases and the J segment 6 bases; nucleotides outside the gene matches: 4. Germline V gene lookup returns CDR1 MNHEY and CDR2 SVGEGT. CDR3 in amino acids: CASSYSGTSNEQFF. In DNA, the CDR3 is TGTGCCAGCAGTTATTCCGGGACTAGCAATGAGCAGTTCTTC.

This clone has a handful of counts. The chain employs TRBV6-4 and TRBJ2-7, with 9 bases lining up with TRBD1. This CDR3 is built from 16 residues. Germline CDR1 MRHNA, CDR2 SNTAGT. Trimming cost V 0 bases and J 6 bases; bases outside gene matches: 9. The CDR3 sequence: CASSDSPGQGKSEQYF. CDR3 bases: TGTGCCAGCAGTGACTCACCCGGACAGGGGAAATCCGAGCAGTACTTC.

This sequence joins TRBV6-1 and TRBJ1-2; no clear D. V was shortened by 2 bases and J by 8 bases, with 12 bases between the two germline ends. The CDR3 is 13 residues long. Per germline, CDR1 MNHNS and CDR2 SASEGT. The CDR3 DNA reads as TGTGCCAGCAGTGAACAGGCAGCCCTGGGCTACACCTTC. Its protein is CASSEQAALGYTF.

The chain couples TRBV28 to TRBJ1-4; TRBD1 matches at 7 bases. The CDR3 runs 16 residues. Germline values: CDR1 MDHEN, CDR2 SYDVKM. Unmatched junction bases numbered 11, after V lost 6 bases and J lost 4 bases. The CDR3 coding sequence is TGTGCCAGCAGACCATTTCGACAGGGAGGTAATGAAAAACTGTTTTTT. Protein: CASRPFRQGGNEKLFF. The complete variable domain, with remaining parts taken from reference TRBV28 and TRBJ1-4, reads DVKVTQSSRYLVKRTGEKVFLECVQDMDHENMFWYRQDPGLGLRLIYFSYDVKMKEKGDIPEGYSVSREKKERFSLILESASTNQTSMYLCASRPFRQGGNEKLFFGSGTQLSVL.

The CDR3 loop is CATSDLNRGLSYNSPLHF. The CDR3 DNA is TGTGCCACCAGTGATTTAAATAGGGGGCTTTCCTATAATTCACCCCTCCACTTT. The rearrangement links TRBV24-1 to TRBJ1-6; 7 bases match TRBD1. The trim removed 1 base at V and 1 base at J, leaving 6 bases unmatched. This CDR3 is built from 18 residues. Germline values: CDR1 KGHDR, CDR2 SFDVKD.

In DNA form, the CDR3 reads TGTGCCAGCAGCTTAGCTCCCAGTCCCGGAAACACCATATATTTT. As protein: CASSLAPSPGNTIYF. The chain combines TRBV7-9 with TRBJ1-3; D is ambiguous. Trimming removed 0 bases from V and 4 bases from J, with 10 bases in between. This CDR3 comprises 15 residues. Germline assignment: CDR1 SEHNR and CDR2 FQNEAQ (reference sequence).

This clone was seen a handful of times. The chain is built from TRBV5-1 and TRBJ2-7, with 10 bases that match TRBD1. Germline trimming cut 4 bases from V and 2 bases from J; bases unmatched to any gene: 6. Germline CDR1 SGHRS, CDR2 YFSETQ. The CDR3 is 15 residues long. The CDR3 bases are TGCGCCAGCAGCCCAACCGGGACAGGGGCCTACGAGCAGTACTTC. Residues: CASSPTGTGAYEQYF. The whole variable domain, remainder taken from reference TRBV5-1 and TRBJ2-7, is KAGVTQTPRYLIKTRGQQVTLSCSPISGHRSVSWYQQTPGQGLQFLFEYFSETQRNKGNFPGRFSGRQFSNSRSEMNVSTLELGDSALYLCASSPTGTGAYEQYFGPGTRLTVT.

A few counts support this clone. V gene TRBV16 combines with J gene TRBJ1-6, with a tentative D call TRBD1 (5 bases). The CDR3 contains 15 residues. CDR1 and CDR2 (germline): KGHSY, FQNENV. Trimming took 5 bases from V and 6 from J, leaving 14 bases between them. Here the CDR3 DNA reads TGTGCCAGCAGCTCAATCACGGGGGGTAATTCACCCCTCCACTTT. Amino acid sequence: CASSSITGGNSPLHF.

This chain joins TRBV19 and TRBJ2-7; 9 bases are shared with TRBD1. This CDR3 has 13 amino acids. In germline, CDR1 is LNHDA, CDR2 SQIVND (reference sequence). V shed 4 bases, J shed 5 bases, and the junction held 3 bases outside the gene matches. Here the CDR3 reads CASSTTGGNEQYF. The CDR3 DNA reads TGTGCCAGTAGTACGACAGGGGGAAACGAGCAGTACTTC.

This clone appeared a single time. The chain carries TRBV25-1 and TRBJ2-1; tentative D call: TRBD2 (5 bases). V lost 1 base, J lost 9 bases, and 13 bases lay in between. The CDR3 runs to 14 residues. Per the germline V gene, CDR1 is MGHDK and CDR2 is SYGVNS. CDR3 protein: CASSEFGEISEQFF. As DNA, the CDR3 is TGTGCCAGCAGTGAATTTGGGGAGATAAGTGAGCAGTTCTTC. Supplemented by reference TRBV25-1 and TRBJ2-1, the full variable domain reads EADIYQTPRYLVIGTGKKITLECSQTMGHDKMYWYQQDPGMELHLIHYSYGVNSTEKGDLSSESTVSRIRTEHFPLTLESARPSHTSQYLCASSEFGEISEQFFGPGTRLTVL.

This sequence joins TRBV27 and TRBJ1-5; maybe TRBD1 (5 bases). The CDR3 is made up of 14 amino acids. In germline, CDR1 is MNHEY, CDR2 SMNVEV (reference sequence). Trimming shortened V by 6 bases and J by 1 base, and 10 bases separated the two germline ends. The CDR3 bases are TGTGCCAGCAGAAGCCCAGGGAGCAATCAGCCCCAGCATTTT. It translates to CASRSPGSNQPQHF.

The rearrangement uses TRBV4-2 and TRBJ2-1; D uncertain. This CDR3 contains 14 residues. The germline CDR1 and CDR2 sequences are LGHNA and YNFKEQ. Trimming shortened V by 0 bases and J by 10 bases, and 13 bases separated the two germline ends. CDR3 sequence: CASSQDSPAGEQFF. The CDR3 DNA follows: TGTGCCAGCAGCCAAGATAGCCCTGCCGGGGAGCAGTTCTTC.

This clone occurred once. The J gene is TRBJ2-2, the V gene TRBV5-1, with a possible D match to TRBD2 (6 bases). The CDR3 length is 16 residues. Trimming cost V 0 bases and J 1 base, with 10 bases left between them. Germline V CDR1 and CDR2: SGHRS, YFSETQ. CDR3 sequence reads: CASSLVGGKNTGELFF. The CDR3 region has the DNA TGCGCCAGCAGCTTGGTTGGCGGGAAGAACACCGGGGAGCTGTTTTTT.

This chain joins TRBV5-1 and TRBJ1-2; 7 nucleotides agree with TRBD1. This CDR3 is built from 15 residues. In germline, CDR1 is SGHRS, CDR2 YFSETQ. J lost 6 bases, V lost 3 bases, and 11 bases had no gene match. In nucleotides, the CDR3 is TGCGCCAGCAGCTCGGAGGGGGCTGGGTATGATGGCTACACCTTC. As protein: CASSSEGAGYDGYTF.

V usage is TRBV9 and J usage is TRBJ1-6; a weak D match, TRBD1 (6 bases). The CDR3 covers 15 residues. Germline V gene sequence: CDR1 SGDLS, CDR2 YYNGEE. The V and J ends lost 2 bases and 7 bases respectively, with 13 bases between them. The CDR3 DNA sequence: TGTGCCAGCAGCGTGGACAGAGGGGAGAATTCACCCCTCCACTTT. This sequence encodes CASSVDRGENSPLHF.

The rearrangement uses TRBV7-9 and TRBJ1-2; 7 positions agree with TRBD1. The V and J ends lost 2 bases and 11 bases, in that order; junction bases with no gene match: 8. Germline CDR1 reads SEHNR; CDR2 reads FQNEAQ (reference sequence). The CDR3 consists of 13 residues. The CDR3 region is CASSLPGQREYTF. The DNA for the CDR3 is TGTGCCAGCAGCTTACCGGGACAGAGGGAATACACCTTC.

V usage is TRBV24-1 and J usage is TRBJ2-1, with 7 bases aligning to TRBD1. The V gene end was trimmed by 11 bases and the J gene end by 6 bases; junction bases not matched to a gene: 6. Germline V gene data show CDR1 as KGHDR and CDR2 as SFDVKD. The CDR3 consists of 12 residues. This chain's CDR3 is CAIGTDPNEQFF. The CDR3 region has the DNA TGTGCCATCGGGACAGACCCCAATGAGCAGTTCTTC.

The chain uses TRBV4-1 and TRBJ2-1, with 10 bases lining up with TRBD2. Germline trimming cut 3 bases from V and 4 bases from J; bases unmatched to any gene: 9. Germline V gives CDR1 MGHRA, CDR2 YSYEKL. The length of the CDR3 is 17 residues. The CDR3 reads CASSHRTSGYSYNEQFF. The CDR3, as DNA: TGCGCCAGCAGCCATCGGACTAGCGGCTACTCTTACAATGAGCAGTTCTTC.

V usage is TRBV7-9 and J usage is TRBJ1-2; D remains ambiguous. Deletions cut 1 base from V and 4 bases from J, with 4 bases between. The CDR3 covers 12 residues. Germline CDR1 and CDR2: SEHNR and FQNEAQ (reference sequence). The CDR3 region has the DNA TGTGCCAGCAGCTTAGATCTCTATGGCTACACCTTC. Its translation is CASSLDLYGYTF.

The genes are TRBV29-1 and TRBJ2-3; D perhaps matches TRBD1 (6 bases). V lost 0 bases to trimming and J lost 1 base, with 14 bases between them. The germline CDR1 and CDR2 sequences are SQVTM and ANQGSEA. The CDR3 contains 16 residues. The CDR3 sequence is CSVEEDQRQGTDTQYF. CDR3 bases: TGCAGCGTTGAAGAAGATCAGAGACAGGGCACAGATACGCAGTATTTT.